Below, one T cell receptor (beta chain) is given with its context. Its antigen is as yet unknown. PCR used 60 Vbeta primers and 13 Jbeta primers. Produced via immunoSEQ multiplex PCR; TCRdb's table is partial and in-frame only. The sample lists over 150,000 clones; around 68% were seen once. CDR1 is MNHEY, CDR2 SMNVEV, per germline (reference sequence). This CDR3 has 16 amino acids. The data are from a study of cytomegalovirus exposure and HLA in healthy donors. Findings and caveats of the study: An assumption of roughly uniform sequencing depth across donors underlay the presence/absence analyses.

Sample: PBMCs. V and J are TRBV27 and TRBJ2-5, with 8 nucleotides matching TRBD2. The better agreement between TRBJ2-7 and the DNA end casts doubt on the J call. The sequence was obtained from a man in his forties or fifties in good health and CMV-seronegative. The CDR3 region has the DNA TGTGCCAGCAGTCCACTCGGGCTAGCGGGTCCCTACGAGCAGTACTTC. Its translation is CASSPLGLAGPYEQYF.